Here is one TCR beta chain with its context. Its antigen remains unknown. This specimen comes from a study of T-cell memory formation after mild COVID-19. Study overall: For the most part, TCR clusters were specific to one donor. Study observations and caveats: Memory cells collected pre-infection included some clones that later responded, suggesting cross-reactive memory joined. CD4+ contracting clones were mainly CM and EM; CD8+ ones, EMRA.

Per germline, CDR1 MNHNS and CDR2 SASEGT. CDR3 length equals 17 residues. V was trimmed by 7 bases and J by 6 bases, leaving 25 bases between them. TCR alpha and TCR beta cDNA libraries with sample barcodes and UMIs came from 5'RACE using constant-segment primers. Via MiXCR, TCRdb re-called the 5' RACE reads, giving one row per CDR3 protein. The sample shows 350,000 to 500,000 distinct CDR3 sequences, 20% of them seen only once. Sequenced material: PBMCs or a T cell subset sorted from them (not recorded which). The receptor was derived from an adult woman who had mild COVID-19 (a few samples of this study predate the infection). Cell type and time point are not known. V is TRBV6-1 and J is TRBJ2-1; D tentatively fits TRBD1 or TRBD2 (5 bases each). The CDR3 loop is CASNTISGATRINEQFF. The CDR3 nucleotides are TGTGCCAGCAACACCATTTCCGGGGCCACCCGTATCAATGAGCAGTTCTTC.